This T cell receptor beta chain was sequenced during a study of graft-versus-host responses after intestinal transplantation. Study context: Uniformly, recipients were administered anti-thymocyte globulin induction with subsequent tacrolimus and steroids for three to four years. Study findings and constraints: Detection of GvH clones occurred in recipient marrow, and some had their first appearance in ileum or blood. Association was observed between peak circulating GvH clone levels and early post-transplant HvG declines.

TCRdb's copy holds only in-frame clones and misses some; the assay was immunoSEQ multiplex PCR. The sample records about 25,000 clones, about 92% being singletons. V trimming: 4 bases; J trimming: 6 bases; junction bases outside the gene matches: 7. Germline values: CDR1 GTSNPN, CDR2 SVGIG (reference sequence). The length of the CDR3 is 15 residues. On this clone: What it recognizes is unknown.

Specimen: PBMCs, collected 18 days after transplant. The origin of this receptor is a human patient who received an intestinal transplant, so some T cells may come from the graft donor. The chain couples TRBV30 to TRBJ1-5; 12 bases line up with TRBD1. CDR3 protein: CAWTPGQGASQPQHF. The CDR3 bases are TGTGCCTGGACACCGGGACAGGGGGCAAGTCAGCCCCAGCATTTT.